This is a list of T cell receptor beta chains from one sample in a study of T cells in Graves' hyperthyroidism and ophthalmopathy. Each CDR3 protein is one row after TCRdb ran MiXCR on the multiplex PCR reads. The table lists under 700,000 distinct CDR3 sequences, approximately 16% of them singletons. The specimen sequenced was blood. The receptors were sampled from a woman aged 18-29 years with Graves' hyperthyroidism. CDR3s include the opening cysteine and the closing phenylalanine or tryptophan. A D gene is named only where the DNA matches it firmly. Clone size is shown for a subset of rows, as once, few, many or a class of expanded clone.

CDR3	DNA	size	D	J	V
CASNTGSGETQYF	TGCGCCAGCAACACAGGGTCTGGCGAGACCCAGTACTTC	.	.	TRBJ2-5	TRBV5-1
CASSIAGQNTEAFF	TGTGCCAGTAGTATAGCAGGGCAGAACACTGAAGCTTTCTTT	.	.	TRBJ1-1	TRBV19
CASSQEQGENSPLHF	TGCGCCAGCAGCCAAGAACAGGGGGAGAATTCACCCCTCCACTTT	.	TRBD1	TRBJ1-6	TRBV4-1
CASSIAGGPLQIEQFF	TGTGCCAGCAGTATAGCGGGAGGGCCTCTCCAGATTGAGCAGTTCTTC	.	TRBD2	TRBJ2-1	TRBV4-2
CATRALRDEQYF	TGTGCCACCCGGGCCCTAAGGGACGAGCAGTACTTC	many	.	TRBJ2-7	TRBV2
CASSLKEKSTDTQYF	TGTGCCAGCAGCTTAAAAGAGAAGAGCACAGATACGCAGTATTTT	many	.	TRBJ2-3	TRBV11-2
CASSPRQTTPTGYTF	TGTGCCAGTAGTCCCCGGCAGACTACTCCTACGGGCTACACCTTC	.	.	TRBJ1-2	TRBV19
CASRYGGEPLYEQYF	TGTGCCAGCAGGTATGGCGGGGAGCCTCTCTACGAGCAGTACTTC	.	.	TRBJ2-7	TRBV6-1
CASSRLRSQNTGELFF	TGTGCCAGCAGCAGACTACGGTCCCAGAACACCGGGGAGCTGTTTTTT	.	.	TRBJ2-2	TRBV11-3
CASTQGTLGTEAFF	TGTGCCAGCACCCAGGGGACCCTCGGCACTGAAGCTTTCTTT	.	.	TRBJ1-1	TRBV12-3/TRBV12-4
CASSNPLGLDTEAFF	TGTGCCAGCAGCAACCCCCTTGGCTTGGACACTGAAGCTTTCTTT	few	.	TRBJ1-1	TRBV7-9
CASSEGLDRDYEQYF	TGTGCCAGCAGTGAAGGGTTGGACAGGGACTACGAGCAGTACTTC	many	TRBD1	TRBJ2-7	TRBV2
CVTKAGPANEQYF	TGTGTCACAAAAGCCGGGCCCGCCAACGAGCAGTACTTC	.	.	TRBJ2-7	TRBV6-1
CASSQDVRGGFGNQPQHF	TGCGCCAGCAGCCAAGACGTCAGGGGCGGTTTTGGCAATCAGCCCCAGCATTTT	few	.	TRBJ1-5	TRBV4-1
CSASGQGNFGQPQHF	TGCAGTGCTAGTGGACAGGGGAACTTCGGTCAGCCCCAGCATTTT	many	TRBD1	TRBJ1-5	TRBV20-1
CASSYGDRLYEQYF	TGTGCCAGCAGTTACGGGGACAGACTATACGAGCAGTACTTC	.	TRBD1	TRBJ2-7	TRBV6-2/TRBV6-3
CSVARGRGQIDEQYF	TGCAGCGTTGCTCGAGGCAGGGGACAAATCGACGAGCAGTACTTC	many	.	TRBJ2-7	TRBV29-1
CAISESASQPQHF	TGTGCCATCAGTGAGTCAGCATCCCAGCCCCAGCATTTT	.	.	TRBJ1-5	TRBV10-3
CSARTLAGGNNEQFF	TGCAGTGCTAGAACTCTAGCGGGAGGCAACAATGAGCAGTTCTTC	few	TRBD2	TRBJ2-1	TRBV20-1
CASSLQGANEKLFF	TGTGCCAGCAGTTTACAGGGCGCTAATGAAAAACTGTTTTTT	many	.	TRBJ1-4	TRBV28
CARLHQPHQPQHF	TGTGCCAGACTACACCAACCTCATCAGCCCCAGCATTTT	.	.	TRBJ1-5	TRBV6-1
CATGVDTQYF	TGTGCCACCGGAGTAGATACGCAGTATTTT	many	.	TRBJ2-3	TRBV28
CSVRDKTNTEAFF	TGCAGCGTTCGGGACAAGACTAACACTGAAGCTTTCTTT	many	.	TRBJ1-1	TRBV29-1
CASNLAGGRGYNEQFF	TGTGCCAGCAACCTAGCGGGGGGACGGGGGTACAATGAGCAGTTCTTC	many	TRBD2	TRBJ2-1	TRBV7-8
CATSLREKLFF	TGTGCCACCTCCCTTCGAGAAAAACTGTTTTTT	.	.	TRBJ1-4	TRBV12-3/TRBV12-4
CASSPWGGSYEQYF	TGTGCCAGCAGCCCCTGGGGGGGGTCCTACGAGCAGTACTTC	.	TRBD2	TRBJ2-7	TRBV13
CASSPSGWEQYF	TGTGCCAGCAGTCCTAGCGGCTGGGAGCAGTACTTC	.	TRBD2	TRBJ2-7	TRBV28
CASSEPGLSTDTQYF	TGTGCCAGCAGTGAGCCGGGACTTTCCACAGATACGCAGTATTTT	many	.	TRBJ2-3	TRBV2
CASSSFPTGTYGYTF	TGTGCCAGCAGTTCGTTCCCTACGGGGACCTATGGCTACACCTTC	many	.	TRBJ1-2	TRBV27
CASSSPSGTGRGYEQYF	TGTGCCAGCAGTTCACCTTCCGGGACAGGGAGGGGATACGAGCAGTACTTC	many	TRBD1	TRBJ2-7	TRBV28
CASSLTGQTVGDAPIVDSNQPQHF	TGTGCCAGCAGCTTAACGGGGCAGACAGTCGGGGATGCGCCCATCGTTGATAGCAATCAGCCCCAGCATTTT	many	.	TRBJ1-5	TRBV7-3
CATTGAGGRDEQFF	TGTGCCACCACCGGGGCGGGAGGGCGGGATGAGCAGTTCTTC	.	TRBD2	TRBJ2-1	TRBV12-3/TRBV12-4
CASQMESNQPQHF	TGTGCCAGCCAAATGGAGAGCAATCAGCCCCAGCATTTT	many	.	TRBJ1-5	TRBV12-3/TRBV12-4
CASRRDYRNTGELFF	TGTGCCAGCAGGAGGGACTACCGGAACACCGGGGAGCTGTTTTTT	.	TRBD2	TRBJ2-2	TRBV6-2/TRBV6-3
CASSVVEAYRGYGYTF	TGTGCCAGCAGCGTAGTCGAAGCATATCGAGGCTATGGCTACACCTTC	.	.	TRBJ1-2	TRBV9
CSARAGTGNQPQHF	TGCAGTGCTAGAGCCGGGACGGGCAATCAGCCCCAGCATTTT	many	.	TRBJ1-5	TRBV20-1
CASSGGQGTYGYTF	TGTGCCAGCAGCGGGGGACAGGGGACCTATGGCTACACCTTC	.	TRBD1	TRBJ1-2	TRBV5-4
CASGLVPDRSYEQYF	TGTGCTAGTGGTTTGGTACCGGACAGGTCCTACGAGCAGTACTTC	.	TRBD1	TRBJ2-7	TRBV12-5
CASSSSQETQYF	TGTGCCAGCAGCTCCAGCCAAGAGACCCAGTACTTC	many	.	TRBJ2-5	TRBV7-2
CASSFNPQGADYGYTF	TGCGCCAGCAGCTTCAATCCACAGGGGGCAGACTATGGCTACACCTTC	.	TRBD1	TRBJ1-2	TRBV5-1
CASSENSPGHSISGNTIYF	TGCGCCAGCAGTGAAAATTCACCGGGACACTCTATCTCTGGAAACACCATATATTTT	few	.	TRBJ1-3	TRBV10-1
CASSEHKGQQETQYF	TGTGCCAGCAGTGAACACAAGGGGCAGCAAGAGACCCAGTACTTC	.	.	TRBJ2-5	TRBV25-1
CASSSPLVNTEAFF	TGTGCCAGCAGTTCCCCTTTAGTGAACACTGAAGCTTTCTTT	many	.	TRBJ1-1	TRBV28
CSAGGGTGLSNYGYTF	TGCAGTGCTGGGGGGGGGACAGGGTTATCTAACTATGGCTACACCTTC	.	TRBD1	TRBJ1-2	TRBV20-1
CASSLSHNTEAFF	TGCGCCAGCAGCTTGTCACATAACACTGAAGCTTTCTTT	many	.	TRBJ1-1	TRBV5-1
CSARDGAGSYEQYF	TGCAGTGCTAGAGATGGGGCGGGATCCTACGAGCAGTACTTC	few	.	TRBJ2-7	TRBV20-1
CASSTSGVRGTKNIQYF	TGTGCCAGCAGCACTAGCGGCGTCAGGGGAACCAAAAACATTCAGTACTTC	many	TRBD2	TRBJ2-4	TRBV7-2
CASSIITSGTGELFF	TGTGCCAGTAGTATTATTACTAGCGGCACCGGGGAGCTGTTTTTT	few	TRBD2	TRBJ2-2	TRBV19
CASSQDSQRDKKYF	TGCGCCAGCAGCCAAGATTCGCAAAGGGACAAGAAGTACTTC	few	.	TRBJ2-7	TRBV4-1
CASISPGTGTVYPYNEQFF	TGTGCCAGCATAAGTCCTGGCACAGGGACAGTTTACCCCTACAATGAGCAGTTCTTC	.	TRBD1	TRBJ2-1	TRBV7-9
CASNTEPYNEQFF	TGTGCCAGCAATACCGAACCATACAATGAGCAGTTCTTC	few	.	TRBJ2-1	TRBV12-3/TRBV12-4
CASSEEGMGVGYEQYF	TGTGCCAGCAGTGAAGAGGGGATGGGTGTCGGATACGAGCAGTACTTC	many	.	TRBJ2-7	TRBV6-1
CASSQETTGLAYNEQFF	TGCGCCAGCAGCCAAGAGACCACGGGACTAGCATACAATGAGCAGTTCTTC	many	TRBD2	TRBJ2-1	TRBV4-1
CAVSQAGNPEQYF	TGTGCCGTCAGCCAAGCGGGTAATCCCGAGCAGTACTTC	.	.	TRBJ2-7	TRBV7-2